This TCR beta chain is from a study of identical twins. Whole-study findings and limits: Invariant MAIT and iNKT cells are populations that could partly confound zero-insertion analyses.

In this sample, this clonotype turned up a few times. Its specificity is not known. Germline CDR1 is WNHNN and CDR2 is SYGVQD (reference sequence). Between the trimmed V and J ends, which lost 3 bases and 1 base, there was a span of 6 bases. This CDR3 has 13 residues. MiXCR was run by TCRdb on the 5' RACE reads, yielding one entry per CDR3 protein. This sample carries more than 600,000 distinct CDR3 sequences, roughly 18% of them seen once, and the ten largest clones take around 12%. These records were also assigned to another study, of T cells expressing NK-cell markers.

The receptor's source is a woman between 18 and 29 years old in good health. The chain uses TRBV10-1 and TRBJ1-1; unclear D gene. Sequencing used PBMCs. The CDR3 DNA is TGCGCCAGCAGTGAAAGTCAGAACACTGAAGCTTTCTTT. As protein: CASSESQNTEAFF.